This T cell receptor beta chain is drawn from a study of shared clonotypes between healthy human individuals. Across the whole study: Each donor's CD8 memory used one plate, CD8 naive two, each CD4 subset three. General observations from the study: Generally, naive subsets came out with larger estimated richness than memory subsets.

Naive CD8 cells lacked CD45RO, underwent positive selection for CCR7 and left out terminally differentiated effector memory CD45RA+ cells. CDR1 and CDR2 (germline): MGHDK, SYGVNS. V was cut by 6 bases and J by 5 bases, with 3 bases left in between. The CDR3 covers 10 residues. A remark on this clone: Its matching antigen is unknown.

An even split of each subset's genomic DNA across several immunoSEQ plates was performed. Produced via immunoSEQ multiplex PCR; TCRdb's table is partial and in-frame only. The sample consists of about 1.9 million clones, 85% to 95% of them appearing once. The receptor was derived from a man between 18 and 29 years old in good health. Some clones in this sample may be carry-over from other donors' samples. This chain joins TRBV25-1 and TRBJ2-3, with no clear D. The source material was naive CD8+ T cells from PBMCs. The CDR3 sequence: CASRLDTQYF. The CDR3 DNA reads as TGTGCCAGCAGACTAGATACGCAGTATTTT.